The rows below give T cell receptor beta chains drawn from one sample of a study of T cell changes during pregnancy in multiple sclerosis. Clones were sequenced by immunoSEQ multiplex PCR, and TCRdb holds only the in-frame ones, with some missing. Of about 41,000 clones listed, roughly nine tenths are singletons. Sequenced material: CD4+ T cells from peripheral blood mononuclear cells, taken in the first trimester of pregnancy. The receptor set was obtained from a female donor with multiple sclerosis, enrolled in a pregnancy study. Both conserved end residues are part of each CDR3. D genes are given only for firm matches. Some rows mark clone size as missing; the rest say once, few, many or name a class of expanded clone.

size	V	D	J	CDR3	DNA
.	TRBV28	TRBD1	TRBJ1-2	CASLQGALNYGYTF	TGTGCCAGTCTTCAGGGGGCATTAAACTATGGCTACACCTTC
.	TRBV19	.	TRBJ2-5	CASMHRHQETQYF	TGTGCCAGTATGCACAGGCACCAAGAGACCCAGTACTTC
.	TRBV28	.	TRBJ2-2	CASSPKRWTNTGELFF	TGTGCCAGCAGTCCCAAGCGGTGGACGAACACCGGGGAGCTGTTTTTT
.	TRBV27	TRBD1	TRBJ1-2	CASSLIAGTGGLNGYTF	TGTGCCAGCAGTTTAATAGCCGGGACAGGGGGCTTGAATGGCTACACCTTC
once	TRBV9	TRBD1	TRBJ1-2	CASSPLQGNGYTF	TGTGCCAGCAGCCCTTTACAGGGGAATGGCTACACCTTC
.	TRBV10-3	TRBD2	TRBJ2-1	CAISPAGGPSGEQFF	TGTGCCATCAGTCCGGCGGGAGGGCCATCTGGTGAGCAGTTCTTC
once	TRBV7-2	TRBD1	TRBJ1-1	CASSLTGQGNTEAFF	TGTGCCAGCAGCTTAACGGGACAGGGGAACACTGAAGCTTTCTTT
.	TRBV5-6	.	TRBJ2-1	CASSFTSSMGNEQFF	TGTGCCAGCAGCTTCACTAGCTCGATGGGGAATGAGCAGTTCTTC
.	TRBV28	TRBD1	TRBJ1-4	CASSFGGQGNEKLFF	TGTGCCAGCAGTTTCGGGGGACAGGGAAATGAAAAACTGTTTTTT
.	TRBV30	.	TRBJ1-2	CAWSVQGSYGYTF	TGTGCCTGGAGTGTACAGGGCAGCTATGGCTACACCTTC
.	TRBV28	TRBD1	TRBJ2-2	CACVRGKGGLGELFF	TGTGCCTGCGTTAGGGGGAAAGGGGGCCTGGGGGAGCTGTTTTTT
.	TRBV5-8	.	TRBJ2-6	CASSFRVSGANVLTF	TGTGCCAGCAGCTTCAGGGTCTCTGGGGCCAACGTCCTGACTTTC
.	TRBV7-8	TRBD2	TRBJ2-7	CASSPGLAGAYEQYF	TGTGCCAGCAGCCCGGGACTAGCGGGGGCCTACGAGCAGTACTTC
.	TRBV19	.	TRBJ1-5	CASSIPGVGQPQHF	TGTGCCAGTAGTATTCCAGGGGTTGGACAGCCCCAGCATTTT
once	TRBV7-2	TRBD1	TRBJ1-2	CASSKGDRTGYGYTF	TGTGCCAGCAGCAAAGGGGACAGGACAGGCTATGGCTACACCTTC
.	TRBV7-3	.	TRBJ2-1	CASSLSEVNEQFF	TGTGCCAGCAGCTTAAGTGAGGTCAATGAGCAGTTCTTC
.	TRBV11-3	.	TRBJ1-1	CASRLRRNTEAFF	TGTGCCAGCAGACTCCGGAGGAACACTGAAGCTTTCTTT
.	TRBV28	TRBD1	TRBJ2-2	CASSPRTGVASVLPNTGELFF	TGTGCCAGCAGTCCCCGGACAGGGGTTGCGTCTGTGCTCCCGAACACCGGGGAGCTGTTTTTT
.	TRBV18	TRBD2	TRBJ2-1	CASSQTRTSDGEQFF	TGTGCCAGCTCACAGACGCGGACTAGCGACGGTGAGCAGTTCTTC
once	TRBV29-1	TRBD1	TRBJ2-3	CSVEPGQGDFWGTDTQYF	TGCAGCGTAGAACCGGGACAGGGGGATTTTTGGGGCACAGATACGCAGTATTTT
.	TRBV20-1	.	TRBJ1-2	CSARVRGYTF	TGCAGTGCTAGAGTACGGGGCTACACCTTC
.	TRBV27	TRBD1	TRBJ2-7	CASSLYDRAPYEQYF	TGTGCCAGCAGTTTATACGACAGGGCTCCCTACGAGCAGTACTTC
.	TRBV5-4	.	TRBJ1-4	CASSLDGATNEKLFF	TGTGCCAGCAGCTTGGACGGTGCAACTAATGAAAAACTGTTTTTT
.	TRBV11-2	.	TRBJ1-2	CASSTFNRDGYTF	TGTGCCAGCAGCACCTTTAACAGGGACGGCTACACCTTC
.	TRBV12-5	.	TRBJ2-7	CASGLGGTYEQYF	TGTGCTAGTGGTTTAGGAGGTACCTACGAGCAGTACTTC
many	TRBV29-1	TRBD2	TRBJ2-3	CSVSWREGDTQYF	TGCAGCGTAAGCTGGCGGGAGGGTGATACGCAGTATTTT
.	TRBV11-2	.	TRBJ1-2	CASSLDGQVRWNGYTF	TGTGCCAGCAGCTTAGATGGGCAGGTCCGGTGGAATGGCTACACCTTC
.	TRBV5-8	TRBD2	TRBJ2-5	CASSLEGASGRETQYF	TGTGCCAGCAGCCTTGAGGGGGCTAGCGGGAGAGAGACCCAGTACTTC
.	TRBV6-5	TRBD1	TRBJ1-2	CASSRGQGGSYGYTF	TGTGCCAGCAGTCGGGGACAGGGGGGAAGCTATGGCTACACCTTC
.	TRBV4-2	.	TRBJ2-1	CASSRLAEYNEQFF	TGTGCCAGCAGCCGGCTAGCAGAGTACAATGAGCAGTTCTTC
.	TRBV5-4	.	TRBJ2-7	CASSSGTGYEQYF	TGTGCCAGCAGCTCGGGGACTGGCTACGAGCAGTACTTC
once	TRBV11-3	TRBD2	TRBJ2-1	CASTHPAGASGSNEQFF	TGTGCCAGCACCCACCCAGCGGGAGCCTCCGGGTCCAATGAGCAGTTCTTC